The 17 T cell receptor beta chains below were found in one sample sequenced in a study of T cell changes during pregnancy in multiple sclerosis. Libraries were prepared by immunoSEQ multiplex PCR; TCRdb keeps only in-frame clonotypes and omits some of them. The sample contains approximately 43,000 clones, about 92% of which appear only once. The sample was CD8+ T cells from peripheral blood mononuclear cells, taken in the first trimester of pregnancy. The receptors derive from a female donor with multiple sclerosis, enrolled in a pregnancy study.

The chain combines TRBV10-2 with TRBJ2-7; TRBD1 agrees at 7 bases. The CDR3 contains 15 residues. The J segment lost 1 base and the V segment lost 8 bases, leaving 11 bases of the junction unmatched. Germline CDR1 reads WSHSY; CDR2 reads SAAADI. The CDR3 nucleotides are TGCGCCAGCTTCCCTCGGGACAGTGATTCCTACGAGCAGTACTTC. Encoded protein: CASFPRDSDSYEQYF.

The gene calls are TRBV5-4 and TRBJ1-2; D may be TRBD1 (6 bases). The ends were cut back, 2 bases at V and 2 bases at J, with 10 bases in the middle. There are 14 residues in the CDR3. Looked up from germline, CDR1 is SGHNT and CDR2 is YYREEE (reference sequence). CDR3 sequence (DNA): TGTGCCAGCAGCTTCAGCGGGGGCAACTATGGCTACACCTTC. It translates to CASSFSGGNYGYTF. Combining the CDR3 with reference TRBV5-4 and TRBJ1-2 gives the whole variable domain ETGVTQSPTHLIKTRGQQVTLRCSSQSGHNTVSWYQQALGQGPQFIFQYYREEENGRGNFPPRFSGLQFPNYSSELNVNALELDDSALYLCASSFSGGNYGYTFGSGTRLTVV.

This chain joins TRBV19 and TRBJ1-2; TRBD1 might be the D (5 bases). CDR3 size: 15 residues. Germline CDR1 is LNHDA and CDR2 is SQIVND (reference sequence). Trimming took 7 bases from V and 5 from J, leaving 20 bases between them. The DNA of the CDR3 is TGTGCCAGTACCATTGACAGCGATCCGAGATATGGCTACACCTTC. This translates into CASTIDSDPRYGYTF.

This chain connects TRBV6-4 to TRBJ2-3; TRBD1 is a possible D gene (7 bases). There are 15 residues in the CDR3. V dropped 6 bases and J dropped 3 bases, with 16 bases sitting between them. Germline-derived CDR1 and CDR2 are MRHNA and SNTAGT. The chain's CDR3 is CASRRDRDLTDTQYF. CDR3 DNA sequence: TGTGCCAGCAGGCGAGACAGGGACTTAACAGATACGCAGTATTTT.

V is TRBV2 and J is TRBJ2-3; 9 bases map to TRBD1. The V and J ends lost 6 bases and 4 bases, in that order; junction bases with no gene match: 5. Germline assignment: CDR1 SNHLY and CDR2 FYNNEI. CDR3 length: 14 residues. The DNA of the CDR3 is TGTGCCAGCAGGGGACAGGGTGAGGCAGATACGCAGTATTTT. Residues: CASRGQGEADTQYF.

The chain links TRBV10-1 to TRBJ2-7; 13 bases are shared with TRBD2. Trimming cost V 4 bases and J 7 bases; bases outside gene matches: 1. The germline V gene has CDR1 WNHNN and CDR2 SYGVQD (reference sequence). The CDR3 extends over 13 amino acids. The CDR3 protein is CASSGLAGGEQYF. The CDR3 nucleotides read TGCGCCAGCAGTGGACTAGCGGGAGGTGAGCAGTACTTC.

The chain combines TRBV5-6 with TRBJ1-2; D unresolved. CDR1 is SGHDT and CDR2 is YYEEEE in the germline V gene. The V gene lost 2 bases and the J gene lost 6 bases, with 8 bases spanning the gap. The CDR3 sequence is 12 residues long. CDR3 in amino acids: CASSFVSDGYTF. DNA for the CDR3: TGTGCCAGCAGCTTCGTTTCCGATGGCTACACCTTC.

The chain couples TRBV5-6 to TRBJ1-3, with 7 bases fitting TRBD1. V shed 6 bases and J 2 bases; nucleotides not matched to a gene: 8. CDR1 is SGHDT, CDR2 YYEEEE, per germline. The CDR3 is 15 residues long. The CDR3, as DNA: TGTGCCAGCACGACCGGGACAGATCCTGGAAACACCATATATTTT. This sequence encodes CASTTGTDPGNTIYF. Complete variable domain (other parts from reference TRBV5-6 and TRBJ1-3): DAGVTQSPTHLIKTRGQQVTLRCSPKSGHDTVSWYQQALGQGPQFIFQYYEEEERQRGNFPDRFSGHQFPNYSSELNVNALLLGDSALYLCASTTGTDPGNTIYFGEGSWLTVV.

The gene calls are TRBV11-2 and TRBJ2-5; the match to TRBD2 covers 8 bases. CDR3 length: 18 residues. Germline values: CDR1 SGHAT, CDR2 FQNNGV. Unmatched junction bases numbered 12, after V lost 1 base and J lost 2 bases. This CDR3 reads CASSLVTDSGASQETQYF. Here the CDR3 DNA reads TGTGCCAGCAGCTTAGTTACGGATAGCGGGGCTTCTCAAGAGACCCAGTACTTC.

V and J are TRBV19 and TRBJ2-7; D possibly corresponds to TRBD2 (5 bases). This CDR3 comprises 15 residues. Germline CDR1 LNHDA, CDR2 SQIVND (reference sequence). V was cut by 2 bases and J by 2 bases, with 13 bases left in between. CDR3 amino acids: CASSIQAGGTYEQYF. For the CDR3, the DNA is TGTGCCAGTAGTATACAAGCAGGAGGAACCTACGAGCAGTACTTC.

Of note for this clone: The junction differs from germline at one of its ends, possibly a read error. The chain employs TRBV6-1 and TRBJ1-1, with 7 bases identical to TRBD1. CDR1 and CDR2 (germline): MNHNS, SASEGT. CDR3 length: 12 residues. As DNA, the CDR3 is TGTGCCAGCAGTGAAGATGGCAGGGGGTCCATCTTT. It encodes CASSEDGRGSIF.

This CDR3 reads CASRSSGRSGNEQFF. The CDR3 DNA follows: TGTGCCAGCAGATCCAGCGGGAGAAGTGGAAATGAGCAGTTCTTC. The chain carries TRBV2 and TRBJ2-1, with TRBD2 matching 8 bases. The CDR3 has 15 amino acids. V shed 6 bases, J shed 7 bases, and the junction held 11 bases outside the gene matches. The V gene's germline CDR1 is SNHLY and CDR2 FYNNEI.

CDR3 protein: CASSQDYSGGQETQYF. The CDR3 DNA reads TGCGCCAGCAGCCAAGATTACAGCGGGGGGCAAGAGACCCAGTACTTC. J is TRBJ2-5 and V is TRBV4-3, with 9 bases lining up with TRBD2. This CDR3 has 16 residues. Germline CDR1 LGHNA, CDR2 YSLEER. With 0 bases clipped from V and 2 bases from J, the junction kept 4 bases outside the gene matches.

The gene calls are TRBV5-4 and TRBJ1-1; no definite D call. V lost 0 bases and J lost 0, with 6 bases in between. CDR3 length equals 14 residues. Germline V gene sequence: CDR1 SGHNT, CDR2 YYREEE (reference sequence). CDR3 in DNA: TGTGCCAGCAGCTTGGGCGCTATGAACACTGAAGCTTTCTTT. Protein: CASSLGAMNTEAFF. Together with reference TRBV5-4 and TRBJ1-1, the CDR3 gives the full variable domain: ETGVTQSPTHLIKTRGQQVTLRCSSQSGHNTVSWYQQALGQGPQFIFQYYREEENGRGNFPPRFSGLQFPNYSSELNVNALELDDSALYLCASSLGAMNTEAFFGQGTRLTVV.

The chain carries TRBV19 and TRBJ1-5, with a possible D match to TRBD1 (5 bases). Looked up from germline, CDR1 is LNHDA and CDR2 is SQIVND (reference sequence). V was trimmed by 3 bases and J by 5 bases, leaving 14 bases between them. The CDR3 runs to 15 residues. The CDR3 DNA reads as TGTGCCAGTAGTATGGGAGGGGCCGTTTATCAGCCCCAGCATTTT. Translation gives CASSMGGAVYQPQHF.

The gene calls are TRBV6-6 and TRBJ1-2; TRBD1 agrees at 9 bases. This CDR3 comprises 15 residues. Germline V gene lookup returns CDR1 MNHNY and CDR2 SVGAGI (reference sequence). J lost 8 bases, V lost 2 bases, and 9 bases had no gene match. The CDR3 DNA is TGTGCCAGCAGTTACCCCATCGGGACAGGGTACGGCTACACCTTC. Its protein product is CASSYPIGTGYGYTF.

The chain uses TRBV7-9 and TRBJ1-1, with 7 nucleotides matching TRBD1. Germline V gene sequence: CDR1 SEHNR, CDR2 FQNEAQ (reference sequence). This CDR3 has 12 residues. Trimming took 5 bases from V and 6 from J; bases not matched to a gene: 3. CDR3 protein: CASSAGQAEAFF. The CDR3, as DNA: TGTGCCAGCAGCGCCGGACAGGCTGAAGCTTTCTTT.